The entry that follows covers one T cell receptor beta chain sequence. Antigen specificity is unknown. V dropped 6 bases and J dropped 6 bases, with 18 bases sitting between them. The CDR3 sequence is 14 residues long. Germline V gene lookup returns CDR1 LNHDA and CDR2 SQIVND (reference sequence). Profiling relied on immunoSEQ multiplex PCR, and the TCRdb table lists in-frame clones only, not all of them. The sample has about 40,000 clones; approximately 90% are singletons. The data belong to a study of a mutant IDH1 vaccine in newly diagnosed glioma. Study-level background: Of treated patients, 62.5% were men and about 38% women, averaging about 40 years. Earlier therapy was either radiotherapy, temozolomide, or both, and most got both.

Whole-study results and caveats: It was over 85% of patients that developed vaccine-induced immune responses.

Time point in this sample: week 5, during vaccination. Vaccine doses each comprised 300 ug of mutant IDH1 20-mer peptide, with topical imiquimod. Sequenced here: PBMCs, sampled from a glioma patient whose treatment included an IDH1 peptide vaccine. This receptor was obtained from a man aged 45-65 years with glioma. The chain recombines TRBV19 with TRBJ2-7; possibly TRBD1 for D (6 bases). CDR3 sequence reads: CASRTGTSVSEQYF. The CDR3 DNA sequence: TGTGCCAGTAGAACCGGGACATCCGTCTCCGAGCAGTACTTC.